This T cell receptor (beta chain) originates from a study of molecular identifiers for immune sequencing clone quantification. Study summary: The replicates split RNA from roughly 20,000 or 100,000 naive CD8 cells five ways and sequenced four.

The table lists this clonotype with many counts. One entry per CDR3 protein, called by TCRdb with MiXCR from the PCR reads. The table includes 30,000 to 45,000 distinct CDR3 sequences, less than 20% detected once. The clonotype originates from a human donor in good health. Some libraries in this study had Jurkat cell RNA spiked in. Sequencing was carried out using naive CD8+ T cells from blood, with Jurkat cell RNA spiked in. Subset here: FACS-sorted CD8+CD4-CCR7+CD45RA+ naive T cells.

The CDR3 spells CASSATGTGFFEAFF. CDR3 in DNA: TGTGCCAGCAGCGCGACCGGGACAGGGTTTTTTGAAGCTTTCTTT. The chain carries TRBV7-2 and TRBJ1-1; TRBD1 matches 9 bases. CDR1 is SGHTA, CDR2 FQGNSA, per germline. This CDR3 region has 15 residues. Trimming cost V 5 bases and J 7 bases; bases outside gene matches: 11.